Shown below are 16 T cell receptor beta chains from a single sample sequenced in a study of T cell responses to AZD1222 COVID-19 vaccine. Assay used: immunoSEQ multiplex PCR; TCRdb lists only in-frame clones, some missing. The table has about 75,000 clones, around 87% seen once. Sequenced here: peripheral blood, sampled 28 days after the second AZD1222 dose. Receptor source: an adult who received the AZD1222 COVID-19 vaccine.

Of note for this clone: The junction differs from germline at one of its ends, possibly a read error. The rearrangement links TRBV7-7 to TRBJ2-5, with 10 bases identical to TRBD1. CDR1 is SSHAT, CDR2 FNYEAQ, per germline (reference sequence). The CDR3 is made up of 14 amino acids. CDR3 sequence reads: CASSGGQGEETQYF. The CDR3 nucleotides read TGTGCTAGCAGCGGCGGACAGGGGGAAGAGACCCAGTACTTC.

This chain connects TRBV18 to TRBJ1-1; the D gene is possibly TRBD1 (6 bases). The CDR3 contains 15 residues. Between the trimmed V and J ends, which lost 6 bases and 1 base, there was a span of 15 bases. Germline CDR1 and CDR2: KGHSH and LQKENI. For the CDR3, the DNA is TGTGCCAGCTCCCCAAGACAGGCACCGAACACTGAAGCTTTCTTT. The encoded protein is CASSPRQAPNTEAFF.

This clone has just a few counts. The chain has TRBV19 and TRBJ2-3, with TRBD2 matching 7 bases. The CDR3 length is 17 residues. The germline V gene has CDR1 LNHDA and CDR2 SQIVND (reference sequence). V was pared by 4 bases and J by 5 bases, with 15 bases of the junction left unmatched. The CDR3 is CASSTPAATSKGDTQYF. As DNA, the CDR3 is TGTGCCAGTAGTACCCCCGCGGCGACTAGCAAGGGAGATACGCAGTATTTT.

The V gene is TRBV7-2, the J gene TRBJ1-1; no firm D call. Germline V gives CDR1 SGHTA, CDR2 FQGNSA. This CDR3 has 16 amino acids. Trimming took 6 bases from V and 1 from J, leaving 18 bases between them. CDR3 DNA sequence: TGTGCCAGCAGTCCTCGTCTTCAGGTCGGGAACACTGAAGCTTTCTTT. It is translated as CASSPRLQVGNTEAFF.

The CDR3: CAWNPGLGTDTQYF. DNA of the CDR3: TGTGCCTGGAACCCGGGTTTAGGTACAGATACGCAGTATTTT. This chain uses TRBV30 with TRBJ2-3, with D hard to call. The CDR3 has 14 residues. Per the germline V gene, CDR1 is GTSNPN and CDR2 is SVGIG (reference sequence). The V gene lost 4 bases and the J gene lost 3 bases, with 14 bases spanning the gap.

There are a few counts of this clone. The V gene is TRBV6-5, the J gene TRBJ1-2; D unclear. The CDR3 runs to 12 residues. Germline CDR1 is MNHEY and CDR2 is SVGAGI. The CDR3: CATSPAGLGYTF. The CDR3, as DNA: TGTGCAACCAGCCCGGCCGGTCTAGGCTACACCTTC.

The gene calls are TRBV9 and TRBJ2-5, with a weak D call TRBD1 (5 bases). Germline CDR1 and CDR2: SGDLS and YYNGEE. The CDR3 runs 18 residues. The V end lost 0 bases, the J end lost 3 bases, and 21 bases lay between the germline ends. CDR3 loop: CASSVGAWGRQNEETQYF. As DNA, the CDR3 is TGTGCCAGCAGCGTAGGAGCATGGGGCAGGCAGAATGAAGAGACCCAGTACTTC.

Only one count was recorded for this clone. The genes are TRBV6-5 and TRBJ2-7; D might be TRBD1 or TRBD2, each matching 6 bases. Germline values: CDR1 MNHEY, CDR2 SVGAGI. The CDR3 loop spans 12 amino acids. V was clipped by 10 bases and J by 5 bases, with 15 bases between them. The CDR3 region is CATWGAADEQYF. For the CDR3, the DNA is TGTGCCACCTGGGGGGCCGCGGACGAGCAGTACTTC.

J is TRBJ2-7 and V is TRBV29-1; D perhaps matches TRBD2 (6 bases). Germline CDR1 is SQVTM and CDR2 is ANQGSEA. Trimming took off 5 bases at V and 2 bases at J, with 28 bases between the two ends. The CDR3 sequence is 18 residues long. CDR3 bases: TGCAGCGTTAAGCTCCCATATGGGGCCACCGGGAGCCCCTACGAGCAGTACTTC. It yields the protein CSVKLPYGATGSPYEQYF.

This chain joins TRBV28 and TRBJ1-5; D is ambiguous. The germline V and J ends were trimmed by 4 bases and 4 bases, with 5 bases remaining between them. There are 12 residues in the CDR3. Looked up from germline, CDR1 is MDHEN and CDR2 is SYDVKM. CDR3 bases: TGTGCCAGCAGTTCGGAAAATCAGCCCCAGCATTTT. Translating it yields CASSSENQPQHF. Together with reference TRBV28 and TRBJ1-5, the CDR3 gives the full variable domain: DVKVTQSSRYLVKRTGEKVFLECVQDMDHENMFWYRQDPGLGLRLIYFSYDVKMKEKGDIPEGYSVSREKKERFSLILESASTNQTSMYLCASSSENQPQHFGDGTRLSIL.

This clone is a singleton in its sample. CDR3 residues: CATSDLPDTGGTEAFF. CDR3 nucleotide sequence: TGTGCCACCAGTGATTTGCCAGATACGGGGGGGACTGAAGCTTTCTTT. The genes are TRBV24-1 and TRBJ1-1; D perhaps matches TRBD1 (5 bases). Looked up from germline, CDR1 is KGHDR and CDR2 is SFDVKD. Between the trimmed V and J ends, which lost 0 bases and 5 bases, there was a span of 15 bases. This CDR3 is built from 16 residues.

This chain links TRBV5-1 with TRBJ2-5; either TRBD1 or TRBD2 may fit D (7 bases each). This CDR3 comprises 16 residues. Looked up from germline, CDR1 is SGHRS and CDR2 is YFSETQ. Trimming pared 4 bases from V and 4 bases from J, leaving 20 bases between. The CDR3 region has the DNA TGCGCCAGCAGCGGGGGAGGGGGCGCCTCCCCAGAGACCCAGTACTTC. It codes for CASSGGGGASPETQYF.

CDR3 region: CASSFNEDQPQHF. The DNA for the CDR3 is TGTGCCAGCAGTTTTAACGAGGATCAGCCCCAGCATTTT. The chain recombines TRBV27 with TRBJ1-5; D call uncertain. V lost 3 bases to trimming and J lost 5 bases, with 8 bases between them. Per germline, CDR1 MNHEY and CDR2 SMNVEV (reference sequence). This CDR3 spans 13 amino acids.

The chain carries TRBV3-1 (or the pseudogene TRBV3-2) and TRBJ2-1; 11 bases are a match to TRBD1. Per the germline V gene, CDR1 is LGHDT and CDR2 is YNNKEL (reference sequence). The CDR3 sequence is 15 residues long. V lost 5 bases to trimming and J lost 8 bases; unmatched junction nucleotides: 8. In DNA form, the CDR3 reads TGTGCCAGCAGCGCCGGACAGGGGGCGTTGGATGAGCAGTTCTTC. Protein sequence: CASSAGQGALDEQFF.

The rearrangement joins TRBV4-1 to TRBJ2-3; 13 bases agree with TRBD2. The CDR3 extends over 20 amino acids. J gave up 2 bases and V 0 bases, and 11 bases lay outside the gene matches. The V gene's germline CDR1 is MGHRA and CDR2 YSYEKL. CDR3 sequence reads: CASSQDPFRTSGGLTDTQYF. In nucleotides, the CDR3 is TGCGCCAGCAGCCAAGATCCTTTCCGGACTAGCGGGGGACTCACAGATACGCAGTATTTT.

V and J are TRBV4-1 and TRBJ1-5, with a weak D call TRBD1 (6 bases). Trimming took off 0 bases at V and 7 bases at J, with 22 bases between the two ends. The CDR3 is 18 amino acids. The germline V gene encodes CDR1 MGHRA and CDR2 YSYEKL. CDR3 sequence: CASSQERPSPTGYQPQHF. The CDR3 coding sequence is TGCGCCAGCAGCCAAGAAAGGCCCTCACCTACAGGGTACCAGCCCCAGCATTTT.